The 11 T cell receptor beta chains listed next were all sequenced from one sample in a study of cytomegalovirus exposure and HLA in healthy donors. The PCR contained 60 Vbeta and 13 Jbeta primers. The method was immunoSEQ multiplex PCR; TCRdb's version includes in-frame clones alone and lacks a portion of them. This repertoire includes 150,000 to 250,000 clones. Sequencing input: PBMCs. These receptors originate from a boy aged 10-17 years in good health and CMV-seronegative.

V usage is TRBV30 and J usage is TRBJ2-3, with TRBD1 as a possible D gene (6 bases). This CDR3 comprises 15 residues. Trimming took off 2 bases at V and 7 bases at J, with 19 bases between the two ends. Germline-derived CDR1 and CDR2 are GTSNPN and SVGIG (reference sequence). The CDR3 DNA reads as TGTGCCTGGAGTACCTATTCAGGGGTCCCCAATACGCAGTATTTT. This sequence encodes CAWSTYSGVPNTQYF.

V gene TRBV27 combines with J gene TRBJ2-7; D is ambiguous. V lost 6 bases and J lost 6, with 9 bases in between. CDR3 length: 11 residues. CDR1 and CDR2 (germline): MNHEY, SMNVEV (reference sequence). The CDR3 coding sequence is TGTGCCAGCAGCTCCTACTCCGAGCAGTACTTC. It yields the protein CASSSYSEQYF.

The V gene is TRBV19, the J gene TRBJ1-1, with 10 bases identical to TRBD1. The V gene end was trimmed by 4 bases and the J gene end by 4 bases; junction bases not matched to a gene: 6. The CDR3 spans 15 residues. Looked up from germline, CDR1 is LNHDA and CDR2 is SQIVND (reference sequence). This CDR3 reads CASSTLTGGFTEAFF. The CDR3 nucleotides read TGTGCCAGTAGTACATTGACAGGGGGCTTCACTGAAGCTTTCTTT.

V usage is TRBV12-5 and J usage is TRBJ1-2, with a possible D match to TRBD1 (6 bases). Germline CDR1 is LGHNT and CDR2 is FRNRAP. Trimming pared 3 bases from V and 6 bases from J, leaving 23 bases between. The CDR3 consists of 17 residues. The DNA for the CDR3 is TGTGCTAGTGGTTTCCCTCGACAGGAGATAAATTCTAATGGCTACACCTTC. Protein sequence: CASGFPRQEINSNGYTF.

This chain joins TRBV27 and TRBJ2-7; D may be TRBD2 (6 bases). The germline V and J ends were trimmed by 3 bases and 5 bases, with 17 bases remaining between them. The CDR3 sequence is 15 residues long. From germline, CDR1 is MNHEY and CDR2 SMNVEV (reference sequence). CDR3 sequence: CASSLARGGGNEQYF. For the CDR3, the DNA is TGTGCCAGCAGTTTGGCGAGGGGAGGAGGGAACGAGCAGTACTTC.

The CDR3 loop is CASSLGLAGSYNEQFF. CDR3 nucleotide sequence: TGTGCCAGCAGCTTGGGACTAGCAGGCTCCTACAATGAGCAGTTCTTC. The chain uses TRBV5-5 and TRBJ2-1; TRBD2 aligns across 7 bases. The CDR3 loop spans 16 amino acids. CDR1 is SGHKS, CDR2 YYEKEE, per germline (reference sequence). Germline trimming cut 0 bases from V and 0 bases from J; bases unmatched to any gene: 3.

The chain joins TRBV27 to TRBJ1-5; 9 bases fit TRBD1. Trimming removed 5 bases from V and 5 bases from J; junction bases left unmatched: 10. This CDR3 is 16 amino acids long. Per the germline V gene, CDR1 is MNHEY and CDR2 is SMNVEV (reference sequence). The CDR3 is CASSPGQGRTYQPQHF. The CDR3 DNA is TGTGCCAGCAGTCCCGGACAGGGGAGAACCTATCAGCCCCAGCATTTT.

The chain uses TRBV7-3 and TRBJ2-1, with D possibly TRBD2 on 5 matching bases. Trimming cost V 3 bases and J 3 bases, with 9 bases left between them. The CDR3 covers 14 residues. Germline CDR1 reads SGHTA; CDR2 reads FQGTGA. Here the CDR3 reads CASSFPGLYNEQFF. CDR3 in DNA: TGTGCCAGCAGCTTCCCAGGACTCTACAATGAGCAGTTCTTC. Supplemented by reference TRBV7-3 and TRBJ2-1, the full variable domain reads GAGVSQTPSNKVTEKGKYVELRCDPISGHTALYWYRQSLGQGPEFLIYFQGTGAADDSGLPNDRFFAVRPEGSVSTLKIQRTERGDSAVYLCASSFPGLYNEQFFGPGTRLTVL.

The rearrangement uses TRBV5-1 and TRBJ2-1, with 11 positions matching TRBD2. Germline-derived CDR1 and CDR2 are SGHRS and YFSETQ. V shed 2 bases and J 10 bases; nucleotides not matched to a gene: 5. This CDR3 has 14 amino acids. The CDR3 region has the DNA TGCGCCAGCAGCTTCTCTAGCGGGGGGTTCGAGCAGTTCTTC. This translates into CASSFSSGGFEQFF.

CDR3 sequence (DNA): TGTGCCAGCAGGCACGCTCGGGGGGCTCGGGATCAGCCCCAGCATTTT. Translating it yields CASRHARGARDQPQHF. The chain has TRBV5-8 and TRBJ1-5; TRBD1 is a possible D gene (6 bases). The V end lost 5 bases, the J end lost 5 bases, and 20 bases lay between the germline ends. CDR3 length: 16 amino acids. Germline values: CDR1 SGHTS, CDR2 YDEGEE.

The rearrangement uses TRBV2 and TRBJ2-4; TRBD1 might be the D (5 bases). CDR3 length equals 15 residues. Germline V CDR1 and CDR2: SNHLY, FYNNEI. Trimming cost V 4 bases and J 0 bases, with 10 bases left between them. CDR3 residues: CASSVAGIAKNIQYF. The CDR3 nucleotides read TGTGCCAGCAGTGTTGCAGGGATAGCCAAAAACATTCAGTACTTC.